This T cell receptor beta chain was recorded in a study of metastatic and nonmetastatic thyroid tumors. Study-wide context: The study looked at repertoires side by side in blood and in tumor or nodule tissue from malignant and benign thyroid patients.

Only a few counts were recorded for this clone. Before thyroid surgery, none of the patients had received any treatment. TCRdb reanalyzed the PCR reads with MiXCR. The table lists tens of thousands of clones, roughly 45% of them singletons. The CDR3 loop spans 14 amino acids. V was trimmed by 3 bases and J by 6 bases, leaving 14 bases between them. Germline V gene data show CDR1 as MNHEY and CDR2 as SVGEGT. The receptor was isolated from a male donor with papillary thyroid cancer or a benign thyroid nodule (not recorded which). Some clones in this sample may be carry-over from other donors' samples. Specimen: tumor tissue. V is TRBV6-2 or TRBV6-3 and J is TRBJ1-1, with D possibly matching TRBD1 (5 bases). The CDR3 is CASSYLQGLAEAFF. CDR3 sequence (DNA): TGTGCCAGCAGTTATCTCCAGGGTCTGGCTGAAGCTTTCTTT.